This T cell receptor beta chain was identified during a study of blood T cell repertoires in COVID-19. The data were produced by immunoSEQ multiplex PCR, yet TCRdb's version contains in-frame clones alone and is incomplete. The sample lists fewer than 250,000 clones; approximately 90% were seen once. This clone was observed a handful of times. CDR1 and CDR2 from the germline V gene are SGDLS and YYNGEE. The germline V and J ends were trimmed by 0 bases and 1 base, with 7 bases remaining between them. This CDR3 has 15 amino acids. The receptor's source is a man in his forties or fifties who had been exposed to COVID-19. The chain joins TRBV9 to TRBJ2-2; no firm D call. The sample comprised PBMCs or T cells enriched from blood (not recorded which). CDR3 protein: CASSVASGNTGELFF. CDR3 nucleotide sequence: TGTGCCAGCAGCGTAGCTTCGGGGAACACCGGGGAGCTGTTTTTT. Full variable domain (rest looked up from reference TRBV9 and TRBJ2-2): DSGVTQTPKHLITATGQRVTLRCSPRSGDLSVYWYQQSLDQGLQFLIQYYNGEERAKGNILERFSAQQFPDLHSELNLSSLELGDSALYFCASSVASGNTGELFFGEGSRLTVL.